Described below is a single TCR beta chain sequence and its context. Antigen unknown. This CDR3 spans 16 amino acids. CDR1 and CDR2 from the germline V gene are KGHSH and LQKENI. Between the trimmed V and J ends, which lost 3 bases and 1 base, there was a span of 15 bases. Here immunoSEQ multiplex PCR was the method, and the copy in TCRdb shows in-frame clones only, minus some. The table lists over 100,000 clones, 90% of them singletons. The entry originates in a study of T cell responses to AZD1222 COVID-19 vaccine. Points from the study as a whole: The donor cohort was predominantly white British with a female majority, and clonal diversity may have been underestimated. Per reports, nearly half of all spike-specific TCRs target regions that are unmutated in variants. The study sampled repertoires only after the peak T cell response.

The source is an adult in good health. The chain recombines TRBV18 with TRBJ1-1, with D hard to call. Source: peripheral blood, taken on day 0 of AZD1222 vaccination. The CDR3 DNA is TGTGCCAGCTCACCTGACCCCGGGCCCACGAACACTGAAGCTTTCTTT. This translates into CASSPDPGPTNTEAFF.